Following are 24 T cell receptor beta chains from one sample sequenced in a study of regulatory dendritic cells for organ transplantation (dated by TCRdb to 2017 to 2019). No antigen has been assigned to these receptors. The library was built by means of the immunoSEQ multiplex PCR assay. This immuneACCESS table, as held by TCRdb, lists in-frame sequences with V and J called but not all clones. Of the missing ones, under half trace to an unresolved V gene in checked studies; the others have no known cause. The table for this sample lists some 13,000 clones; 79% of them were counted only once. The ten largest clones represent under 1.2% of the sample. Sorted T cell subsets were CFSE-labeled and co-cultured for five to six days with allogeneic regulatory or mature dendritic cells at a 1:10 DC:T ratio. Sequencing input: naive CD8+ T cells from blood cultured with regulatory dendritic cells. What the cell subset or site label conveys for this sample: CD45RA+ naive T cells. The receptors here all came from a human donor in good health.

J is TRBJ2-1 and V is TRBV9; 7 bases align to TRBD1. Germline V gene data show CDR1 as SGDLS and CDR2 as YYNGEE. The CDR3 sequence is 14 residues long. With V trimmed by 10 bases and J by 1 base, 8 bases remained unmatched. The CDR3 nucleotides read TGTGCCTTATTAGGGGGCACGTCCTACAATGAGCAGTTCTTC. Protein sequence: CALLGGTSYNEQFF. Using reference TRBV9 and TRBJ2-1 for the parts outside the CDR3, the full variable domain is DSGVTQTPKHLITATGQRVTLRCSPRSGDLSVYWYQQSLDQGLQFLIQYYNGEERAKGNILERFSAQQFPDLHSELNLSSLELGDSALYFCALLGGTSYNEQFFGPGTRLTVL.

The rearrangement links TRBV6-5 to TRBJ1-2; D uncertain. The CDR3 loop spans 13 amino acids. V was cut by 0 bases and J by 8 bases, with 10 bases left in between. Germline-derived CDR1 and CDR2 are MNHEY and SVGAGI. The DNA of the CDR3 is TGTGCCAGCAGTTACTCGGGGAGGAGCGGCTACACCTTC. Protein sequence: CASSYSGRSGYTF.

The chain is built from TRBV7-9 and TRBJ2-5; a weak D match, TRBD1 (5 bases). The CDR3 has 13 amino acids. V was pared by 10 bases and J by 4 bases, with 16 bases between. Germline V gene sequence: CDR1 SEHNR, CDR2 FQNEAQ (reference sequence). This CDR3 reads CATAGAEGETQYF. The CDR3 DNA sequence: TGTGCCACGGCTGGGGCCGAAGGAGAGACCCAGTACTTC.

V gene TRBV11-2 combines with J gene TRBJ2-7; possible D gene TRBD2, 6 bases. Germline loops: CDR1 SGHAT, CDR2 FQNNGV. V shed 3 bases and J shed 9 bases, with 12 bases lying between them. The CDR3 totals 12 residues. CDR3 residues: CASSLGRGGQYF. CDR3 coding DNA: TGTGCCAGCAGCTTGGGGCGGGGAGGGCAGTACTTC.

The chain joins TRBV5-6 to TRBJ1-6, with no clear D. V was cut by 0 bases and J by 7 bases, with 14 bases left in between. Germline values: CDR1 SGHDT, CDR2 YYEEEE. The CDR3 sequence is 16 residues long. Written as DNA, the CDR3 is TGTGCCAGCAGCTTGGTAGTGGGCGCGGGAAATTCACCCCTCCACTTT. As protein: CASSLVVGAGNSPLHF. The whole variable domain, filled in from reference TRBV5-6 and TRBJ1-6, reads DAGVTQSPTHLIKTRGQQVTLRCSPKSGHDTVSWYQQALGQGPQFIFQYYEEEERQRGNFPDRFSGHQFPNYSSELNVNALLLGDSALYLCASSLVVGAGNSPLHFGNGTRLTVT.

This chain uses TRBV5-1 with TRBJ2-7, with D possibly being TRBD1 (6 bases). Germline CDR1 reads SGHRS; CDR2 reads YFSETQ. The CDR3 length is 13 residues. The V and J ends lost 3 bases and 4 bases respectively, with 11 bases between them. The chain's CDR3 is CASSWDTSYEQYF. DNA of the CDR3: TGCGCCAGCAGCTGGGACACCTCGTACGAGCAGTACTTC.

The chain carries TRBV9 and TRBJ2-3; no definite D call. V lost 0 bases, J lost 0 bases, and 11 bases lay in between. The CDR3 length is 16 residues. The germline gives CDR1 SGDLS, CDR2 YYNGEE. The CDR3 sequence: CASSVGQTSSTDTQYF. The CDR3 nucleotides read TGTGCCAGCAGCGTAGGTCAGACTTCTAGCACAGATACGCAGTATTTT.

The rearrangement uses TRBV7-9 and TRBJ2-2, with TRBD1 matching 7 bases. V was clipped by 5 bases and J by 6 bases; unmatched bases: 9. Per germline, CDR1 SEHNR and CDR2 FQNEAQ (reference sequence). The CDR3 has 15 residues. This CDR3 is CASSPPDRAAGELFF. CDR3 nucleotides: TGTGCCAGCAGCCCACCCGACAGGGCGGCCGGGGAGCTGTTTTTT.

The J gene is TRBJ1-1, the V gene TRBV6-4; 11 bases match TRBD1. CDR3 length equals 15 residues. V shed 8 bases, J shed 3 bases, and the junction held 8 bases outside the gene matches. The germline gives CDR1 MRHNA, CDR2 SNTAGT. The DNA of the CDR3 is TGTGCCAGCGGCCTAGGACAGGGGGCTGACACTGAAGCTTTCTTT. Amino acids: CASGLGQGADTEAFF.

The rearrangement links TRBV4-3 to TRBJ2-1, with D possibly TRBD1 on 6 matching bases. Deletions cut 6 bases from V and 5 bases from J, with 17 bases between. CDR1 and CDR2 (germline): LGHNA, YSLEER. This CDR3 has 15 residues. Written as DNA, the CDR3 is TGCGCCAGCAGTCCAAGTTTGGACAGCAACAATGAGCAGTTCTTC. Translating it yields CASSPSLDSNNEQFF.

The chain recombines TRBV6-6 with TRBJ1-6; TRBD1 might be the D (5 bases). Trimming stripped 6 bases from V and 0 bases from J, with 12 bases between. The CDR3 extends over 16 amino acids. Germline loops: CDR1 MNHNY, CDR2 SVGAGI (reference sequence). As DNA, the CDR3 is TGTGCCAGCAGCCCAGGGATACCCTCCTATAATTCACCCCTCCACTTT. Its translation: CASSPGIPSYNSPLHF.

The chain's CDR3 is CASSRTSGGTYEQYF. CDR3 bases: TGTGCCAGCAGCCGTACTAGCGGGGGGACCTACGAGCAGTACTTC. The chain has TRBV6-1 and TRBJ2-7, with TRBD2 identical over 12 bases. This CDR3 has 15 residues. J gave up 2 bases and V 6 bases, and 5 bases lay outside the gene matches. Germline lookup yields CDR1 MNHNS and CDR2 SASEGT.

The chain recombines TRBV13 with TRBJ1-2, with TRBD1 as a possible D gene (6 bases). From germline, CDR1 is PRHDT and CDR2 FYEKMQ (reference sequence). Trimming stripped 5 bases from V and 1 base from J, with 11 bases between. The CDR3 extends over 14 amino acids. The CDR3, as DNA: TGTGCCAGCAGCCGACAGGAGCATAACTATGGCTACACCTTC. This gives the protein CASSRQEHNYGYTF.

The table lists this clone with a count of one. The chain combines TRBV6-6 with TRBJ2-1, with TRBD1 matching over 10 bases. Trimming removed 7 bases from V and 5 bases from J; junction bases left unmatched: 8. Per the germline V gene, CDR1 is MNHNY and CDR2 is SVGAGI (reference sequence). The CDR3 extends over 15 amino acids. The CDR3 nucleotides are TGTGCCAGCACCCAGGGACAGGGGACCCACAATGAGCAGTTCTTC. Amino acid sequence: CASTQGQGTHNEQFF.

The rearrangement uses TRBV6-6 and TRBJ2-1; TRBD2 matches 7 bases. The CDR3 runs to 16 residues. The germline gives CDR1 MNHNY, CDR2 SVGAGI (reference sequence). J gave up 2 bases and V 0 bases, and 4 bases lay outside the gene matches. The CDR3 is CASSYSNRGAYNEQFF. In DNA form, the CDR3 reads TGTGCCAGCAGTTACTCGAACCGGGGGGCCTACAATGAGCAGTTCTTC.

This rearrangement joins TRBV6-1 to TRBJ2-5; TRBD2 aligns across 7 bases. CDR3 size: 15 residues. With V trimmed by 2 bases and J by 3 bases, 6 bases remained unmatched. Germline V gene sequence: CDR1 MNHNS, CDR2 SASEGT. Here the CDR3 DNA reads TGTGCCAGCAGTGAATGGGGGGGGGACGAAGAGACCCAGTACTTC. Translation: CASSEWGGDEETQYF.

Only one count was recorded for this clone. V is TRBV9 and J is TRBJ2-7, with TRBD2 matching over 12 bases. Per the germline V gene, CDR1 is SGDLS and CDR2 is YYNGEE. The CDR3 is 15 amino acids. Germline trimming cut 0 bases from V and 2 bases from J; bases unmatched to any gene: 0. The CDR3: CASSVGLAGAYEQYF. The DNA of the CDR3 is TGTGCCAGCAGCGTAGGACTAGCGGGAGCCTACGAGCAGTACTTC.

The chain recombines TRBV7-2 with TRBJ2-3, with TRBD1 matching 10 bases. V lost 5 bases, J lost 3 bases, and 8 bases stayed unmatched. The CDR3 runs 16 residues. CDR1 and CDR2 from the germline V gene are SGHTA and FQGNSA. The CDR3, as DNA: TGTGCCAGCAGCCTACGGGACAGGGGATGGACAGATACGCAGTATTTT. It specifies CASSLRDRGWTDTQYF. Full variable domain (outside the CDR3, taken from reference TRBV7-2 and TRBJ2-3): GAGVSQSPSNKVTEKGKDVELRCDPISGHTALYWYRQSLGQGLEFLIYFQGNSAPDKSGLPSDRFSAERTGGSVSTLTIQRTQQEDSAVYLCASSLRDRGWTDTQYFGPGTRLTVL.

The chain is built from TRBV5-6 and TRBJ1-1, with a weak D call TRBD1 (5 bases). Germline lookup yields CDR1 SGHDT and CDR2 YYEEEE. CDR3 length: 14 amino acids. The V end lost 0 bases, the J end lost 4 bases, and 10 bases lay between the germline ends. The CDR3 DNA reads as TGTGCCAGCAGCTTGGGGGGGGTAGGCACTGAAGCTTTCTTT. It specifies CASSLGGVGTEAFF.

The rearrangement joins TRBV9 to TRBJ2-7, with a possible D match to TRBD1 (5 bases). The germline V gene has CDR1 SGDLS and CDR2 YYNGEE. The CDR3 is 13 residues long. Trimming pared 0 bases from V and 13 bases from J, leaving 17 bases between. The CDR3 nucleotides are TGTGCCAGCAGCGTAGGTGGCAGGGTGAGCCCCTACTTC. Residues: CASSVGGRVSPYF.

The J gene is TRBJ2-7, the V gene TRBV19; 9 bases agree with TRBD1. The V gene's germline CDR1 is LNHDA and CDR2 SQIVND (reference sequence). Losses at the gene ends were 4 bases for V and 2 bases for J; bases not matched to a gene: 3. The CDR3 contains 14 residues. The CDR3 is CASSTGTGTYEQYF. Here the CDR3 DNA reads TGTGCCAGTAGTACCGGGACAGGGACCTACGAGCAGTACTTC. Based on the CDR3 plus reference TRBV19 and TRBJ2-7, the full variable domain is DGGITQSPKYLFRKEGQNVTLSCEQNLNHDAMYWYRQDPGQGLRLIYYSQIVNDFQKGDIAEGYSVSREKKESFPLTVTSAQKNPTAFYLCASSTGTGTYEQYFGPGTRLTVT.

J is TRBJ1-2 and V is TRBV5-6, with TRBD1 identical over 8 bases. The CDR3 consists of 16 residues. Germline trimming cut 0 bases from V and 3 bases from J; bases unmatched to any gene: 7. Germline values: CDR1 SGHDT, CDR2 YYEEEE. The CDR3 DNA reads as TGTGCCAGCAGCTTGGCTGCGGGACAGGAGGACTATGGCTACACCTTC. Translated, it gives CASSLAAGQEDYGYTF.

This clone has a handful of counts. The chain joins TRBV12-5 to TRBJ2-7, with D hard to call. Between the trimmed V and J ends, which lost 5 bases and 9 bases, there was a span of 17 bases. This CDR3 region has 13 residues. Germline loops: CDR1 LGHNT, CDR2 FRNRAP. The CDR3 nucleotides are TGTGCTAGTGGTCCCACCTTTGCATCAGGGCAGTACTTC. Its translation: CASGPTFASGQYF.

The CDR3 loop is CAAGGATNEKLFF. DNA of the CDR3: TGTGCCGCGGGAGGGGCAACTAATGAAAAACTGTTTTTT. The chain has TRBV27 and TRBJ1-4, with D maybe TRBD1 (5 bases). The CDR3 contains 13 residues. The germline gives CDR1 MNHEY, CDR2 SMNVEV (reference sequence). V gave up 11 bases and J gave up 0 bases, with 10 bases separating them.